The T cell receptor beta chain described here comes from a study of shared clonotypes between healthy human individuals. General observations from the study: How much donors shared clonotypes was expected to be affected by sequencing depth.

Comments on this clone: No antigen is known for it.

Naive CD8 isolation took CD45RO-negative cells positively selected for CCR7 and excluded terminally differentiated effector memory CD45RA+ cells. This CDR3 contains 15 residues. V lost 5 bases to trimming and J lost 7 bases, with 20 bases between them. Germline V gene data show CDR1 as MNHEY and CDR2 as SMNVEV (reference sequence). The method was immunoSEQ multiplex PCR; TCRdb's version includes in-frame clones alone and lacks a portion of them. Of roughly 2 million clones listed, about 95% are singletons. V and J are TRBV27 and TRBJ2-5, with D maybe TRBD2 (6 bases). Sequences were obtained from naive CD8+ T cells sorted from blood. The origin of this receptor is a man between 18 and 35 years old in good health. The CDR3 nucleotides read TGTGCCAGCAGTACCCTGACTAGTTACGATAGGACCCAGTACTTC. Residues: CASSTLTSYDRTQYF.